This T cell receptor (beta chain) was captured in a study of control samples from healthy donors and cancer patients. This table comes from immunoSEQ multiplex PCR, and its TCRdb copy is limited to in-frame clones, with some not included. Among over 200,000 clones listed, roughly 82% were seen once. CDR1 SNHLY and CDR2 FYNNEI come from the germline V gene. V lost 6 bases, J lost 6 bases, and 9 bases stayed unmatched. This CDR3 is built from 15 residues. The TCR originated in an older woman with lung cancer. The genes are TRBV2 and TRBJ2-1; 9 positions agree with TRBD2. Sequencing was done on a sample of PBMCs. The CDR3 DNA is TGTGCCAGCAGCTCCGGGACTAGCCTTGGCAATGAGCAGTTCTTC. Residues: CASSSGTSLGNEQFF.